This T cell receptor (beta chain) was identified during a study of monozygotic twins with inflammatory bowel disease. Incorporation of UMIs carrying a 6-nucleotide sample barcode was performed by template switching. TCRdb reprocessed the 5' RACE reads, keeping one entry per CDR3 protein, no DNA. Here the sample table reports about 130,000 distinct CDR3 sequences. Germline CDR1 and CDR2: SGHRS and YFSETQ. The CDR3 runs to 16 residues. The V and J genes are TRBV5-1 and TRBJ2-3; TCRdb lists TRBD2, though no DNA is available to test this call. The sequenced sample was blood. The receptor comes from a human donor with ulcerative colitis or Crohn's disease, or a healthy co-twin of an affected twin (not recorded which). CDR3 sequence: CASSPRLAEFTDTQYF. The whole variable domain, filled in from reference TRBV5-1 and TRBJ2-3, reads KAGVTQTPRYLIKTRGQQVTLSCSPISGHRSVSWYQQTPGQGLQFLFEYFSETQRNKGNFPGRFSGRQFSNSRSEMNVSTLELGDSALYLCASSPRLAEFTDTQYFGPGTRLTVL.